These 3 T cell receptor beta chains were sequenced from one sample in a study of blood T cell repertoires in COVID-19. TCRdb's copy holds only in-frame clones and misses some; the assay was immunoSEQ multiplex PCR. The table has 250,000 or so clones, 75% to 90% seen once. Sequencing input: PBMCs or T cells enriched from blood (not recorded which). Receptors were obtained from a woman in her twenties or thirties who had been exposed to COVID-19.

The chain employs TRBV5-8 and TRBJ2-1, with 7 bases that match TRBD2. Germline assignment: CDR1 SGHTS and CDR2 YDEGEE. The CDR3 has 16 amino acids. J gave up 1 base and V 0 bases, and 4 bases lay outside the gene matches. The CDR3 sequence: CASSLGLAVSYNEQFF. DNA of the CDR3: TGTGCCAGCAGCTTGGGGCTAGCGGTTTCCTACAATGAGCAGTTCTTC.

The gene calls are TRBV7-9 and TRBJ1-3; 10 positions agree with TRBD1. Germline V gives CDR1 SEHNR, CDR2 FQNEAQ (reference sequence). V dropped 8 bases and J dropped 0; count of bases not matched to a gene: 10. CDR3 length equals 17 residues. The CDR3 sequence: CASLTGQGILSGNTIYF. In nucleotides, the CDR3 is TGTGCCAGCTTAACGGGACAGGGGATCCTCTCTGGAAACACCATATATTTT. The whole variable domain, remainder taken from reference TRBV7-9 and TRBJ1-3, is DTGVSQNPRHKITKRGQNVTFRCDPISEHNRLYWYRQTLGQGPEFLTYFQNEAQLEKSRLLSDRFSAERPKGSFSTLEIQRTEQGDSAMYLCASLTGQGILSGNTIYFGEGSWLTVV.

This chain links TRBV7-9 with TRBJ2-5, with TRBD2 as a possible D gene (5 bases). V lost 1 base, J lost 2 bases, and 8 bases lay in between. There are 14 residues in the CDR3. Germline V gives CDR1 SEHNR, CDR2 FQNEAQ (reference sequence). The CDR3 sequence: CASSLGGGQETQYF. CDR3 DNA sequence: TGTGCCAGCAGCTTAGGAGGAGGTCAAGAGACCCAGTACTTC.